The clone carrying this T cell receptor (beta chain) was detected only a few times. Its antigen is currently unknown. The record originates from a study of T cell clonotyping in hematopoietic cell transplantation. This CDR3 has 13 amino acids. The germline V gene encodes CDR1 MNHEY and CDR2 SVGAGI. With 7 bases clipped from V and 3 bases from J, the junction kept 5 bases outside the gene matches. Samples: about 28 days before transplant, then days 30, 100 and 180 after. Regarding the study as a whole: CD4 and CD8 repertoire contributions could not be separated without sorting. Pathologically expanded recipient clonotypes increased progressively from day 30 to day 180 as diversity fell. Graft donor and pretransplant recipient Inverse Simpson Index values predicted broader posttransplant TCR diversity.

Profiling relied on immunoSEQ multiplex PCR, and the TCRdb table lists in-frame clones only, not all of them. Among about 11,000 clones, about half were seen once, and the ten largest hold more than 8.5%. V usage is TRBV6-5 and J usage is TRBJ2-7; 8 positions match TRBD2. The receptor comes from a male patient aged 45-60 years who had an allogeneic stem cell transplant from an unrelated donor, so the T cells may come from the graft donor. Some clones in this sample may be carry-over from other donors' samples. Sequences were derived from PBMCs, sampled 30 days after allogeneic stem cell transplant. CDR3 amino acids: CASKGTRGYEQYF. The CDR3 nucleotides are TGTGCCAGCAAAGGGACTAGAGGCTACGAGCAGTACTTC.